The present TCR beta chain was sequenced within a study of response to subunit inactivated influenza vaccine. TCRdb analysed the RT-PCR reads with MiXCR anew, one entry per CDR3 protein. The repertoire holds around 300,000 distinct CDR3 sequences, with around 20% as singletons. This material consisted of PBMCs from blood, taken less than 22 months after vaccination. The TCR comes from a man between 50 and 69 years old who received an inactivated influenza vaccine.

This CDR3 reads CASSYLTGRETQYF. In DNA form, the CDR3 reads TGTGCCAGCAGTTATCTGACAGGAAGAGAGACCCAGTACTTC. The chain couples TRBV28 to TRBJ2-5; D may be TRBD1 (6 bases). Germline V gene data show CDR1 as MDHEN and CDR2 as SYDVKM. The ends were cut back, 4 bases at V and 4 bases at J, with 13 bases in the middle. This CDR3 comprises 14 residues.